The T cell receptor beta chain under discussion was sequenced for a study of lymphopenia after photon versus proton radiotherapy. Study observations and caveats: Post-nadir diversity loss with photons came from oligoclonal expansion, particularly CD8+ Temra cells. Under photons, naive T cells and diversity fell while effector/memory populations rose. A bigger post-nadir fall in TCR diversity correlated inversely with survival time in deceased patients.

For this clone: The target antigen is unknown.

The assay was immunoSEQ multiplex PCR, and TCRdb's table has in-frame clones only and misses some. The data show approximately 80,000 clones, 80% to 90% seen once. CDR1 is SGHRS and CDR2 is YFSETQ in the germline V gene. With V trimmed by 4 bases and J by 8 bases, 12 bases remained unmatched. The CDR3 consists of 15 residues. The sequence was collected from a man aged 60 to 69 with pancreatic cancer. The source material was peripheral blood, sampled from a patient treated with proton-based radiotherapy. The J gene is TRBJ2-3, the V gene TRBV5-1; 8 positions agree with TRBD1. The CDR3 is CASSPQGGDRGTQYF. Written as DNA, the CDR3 is TGCGCCAGCAGCCCCCAGGGGGGAGACAGGGGTACGCAGTATTTT. Full variable domain (remainder filled in from reference TRBV5-1 and TRBJ2-3): KAGVTQTPRYLIKTRGQQVTLSCSPISGHRSVSWYQQTPGQGLQFLFEYFSETQRNKGNFPGRFSGRQFSNSRSEMNVSTLELGDSALYLCASSPQGGDRGTQYFGPGTRLTVL.